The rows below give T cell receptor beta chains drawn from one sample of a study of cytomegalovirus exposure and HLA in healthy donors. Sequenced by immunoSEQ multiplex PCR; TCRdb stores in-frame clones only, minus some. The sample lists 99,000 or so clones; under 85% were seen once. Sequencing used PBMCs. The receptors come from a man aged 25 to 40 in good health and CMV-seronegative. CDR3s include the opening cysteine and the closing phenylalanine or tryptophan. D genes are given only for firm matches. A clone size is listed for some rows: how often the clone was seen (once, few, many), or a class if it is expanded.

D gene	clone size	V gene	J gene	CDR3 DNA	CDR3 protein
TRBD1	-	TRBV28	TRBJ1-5	TGTGCCAGCAGTTTACCCTACCTTAGACAGGGGGCCCCCGAGTCGGGCAATCAGCCCCAGCATTTT	CASSLPYLRQGAPESGNQPQHF
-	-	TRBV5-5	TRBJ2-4	TGTGCCAGTACTCTAAATCCCACCAAAAACATTCAGTACTTC	CASTLNPTKNIQYF
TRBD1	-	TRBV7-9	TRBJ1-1	TGTGCCAGCAGCGGCCGGGACAGCCAAGCTTTCTTT	CASSGRDSQAFF
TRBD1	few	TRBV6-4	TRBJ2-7	TGTGCCAGCAGTGCCTTACCGGGACAGGGGAGCGACGAGCAGTACTTC	CASSALPGQGSDEQYF
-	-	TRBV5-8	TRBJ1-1	TGTGCCAGCAGCCCAAGGAATGGACTGGGCTTT	CASSPRNGLGF
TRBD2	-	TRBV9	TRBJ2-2	TGTGCCAGCAGCGTAGACCTGGGCCTAGCGGGGAACACCGGGGAGCTGTTTTTT	CASSVDLGLAGNTGELFF
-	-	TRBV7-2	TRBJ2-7	TGTGCCAGCAGCGGGAGCTCCTACGAGCAGTACTTC	CASSGSSYEQYF
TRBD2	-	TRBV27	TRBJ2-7	TGTGCCAGCAAACCCACTGGGGCGGGAGGCAGGCAGTACTTC	CASKPTGAGGRQYF
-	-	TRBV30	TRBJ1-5	TGTGCCTGGAGACGGGGAAGAGATCAGCCCCAGCATTTT	CAWRRGRDQPQHF
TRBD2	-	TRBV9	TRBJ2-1	TGTGCCAGCAGCTCCAGGACTAGCGGGAGATACAATGAGCAGTTCTTC	CASSSRTSGRYNEQFF
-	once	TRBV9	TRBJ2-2	TGTGCCAGCAGCCGAGGGGGGGGAAGGACCGGGGAGCTGTTTTTT	CASSRGGGRTGELFF
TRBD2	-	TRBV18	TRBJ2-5	TGTGCCAGCTCACCAACTAGCGGGAGCCGGGAGACCCAGTACTTC	CASSPTSGSRETQYF
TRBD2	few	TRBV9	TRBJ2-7	TGTGCCAGCAGCGTAGCTTTGGGACTAGTCTACGAGCAGTACTTC	CASSVALGLVYEQYF
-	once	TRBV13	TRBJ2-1	TGTGCCAGCAGCTTAACTTGGGCCGAGCAGTTCTTC	CASSLTWAEQFF
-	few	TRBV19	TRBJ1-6	TGTGCCAGCTCGGGTAGTCCGGATAATTCACCCCTCCACTTT	CASSGSPDNSPLHF
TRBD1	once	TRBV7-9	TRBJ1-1	TGTGCCAGCGTCCGGGACAGGGGGTTGAACACTGAAGCTTTCTTT	CASVRDRGLNTEAFF
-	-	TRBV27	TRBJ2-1	TGTGCCAGCAGCCCGAGGGGGTACAATGAGCAGTTCTTC	CASSPRGYNEQFF
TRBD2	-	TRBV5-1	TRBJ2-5	TGCGCCAGCAGCCACGCGGGGGGGGTTCGGGAAGAGACCCAGTACTTC	CASSHAGGVREETQYF
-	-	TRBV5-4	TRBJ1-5	TGTGCCAGCAGCTTTTCGTTTTCGGGCCGCGGGGAAAATCAGCCCCAGCATTTT	CASSFSFSGRGENQPQHF
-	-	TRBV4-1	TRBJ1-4	TGCGCCAGCAGCCAAGTTATTCGGACAGCAACTAATGAAAAACTGTTTTTT	CASSQVIRTATNEKLFF
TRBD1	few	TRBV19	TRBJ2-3	TGTGCCAGTAGTGACAGGGGCTACAGCACAGATACGCAGTATTTT	CASSDRGYSTDTQYF
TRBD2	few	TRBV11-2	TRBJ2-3	TGTGCCAGCAGCTTACGTCTAGCGGGAGCTTACCGATACACAGATACGCAGTATTTT	CASSLRLAGAYRYTDTQYF
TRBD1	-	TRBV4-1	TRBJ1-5	TGCGCCAGCAGCCGTACCGGGACAGGTCAGCCCCAGCATTTT	CASSRTGTGQPQHF
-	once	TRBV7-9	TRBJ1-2	TGTGCCAGCAGCCCCAGGGATCACTATGGCTACACCTTC	CASSPRDHYGYTF
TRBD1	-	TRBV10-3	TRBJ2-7	TGTGCCATCAGCTGGACAGGGAACCAAGGGCAGTACTTC	CAISWTGNQGQYF
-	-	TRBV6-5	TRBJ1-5	TGTGCCAGCAGCCATAGTAACAATCAGCCCCAGCATTTT	CASSHSNNQPQHF
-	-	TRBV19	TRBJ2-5	TGTGCCAGTAGTCCTGGCGAGACCCAGTACTTC	CASSPGETQYF
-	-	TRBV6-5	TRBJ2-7	TGTGCCAGCAGTTTCGGGACTCGGAGCTCCTACGAGCAGTACTTC	CASSFGTRSSYEQYF
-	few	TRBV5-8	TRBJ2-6	TGTGCCAGCCACACAGGGCTTAAACCTGGGGCCAACGTCCTGACTTTC	CASHTGLKPGANVLTF
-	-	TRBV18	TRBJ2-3	TGTGCCAGCTCACTCACAGGGCCCCAGCTCACAGATACGCAGTATTTT	CASSLTGPQLTDTQYF
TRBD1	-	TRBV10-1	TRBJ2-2	TGCGCCAGCAGTGGGGGACAGGGGTATACCGGGGAGCTGTTTTTT	CASSGGQGYTGELFF
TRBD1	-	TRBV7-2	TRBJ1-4	TGTGCCAGCAGCTGGGACAGGGGGTTTTCTGAACTGTTTTTT	CASSWDRGFSELFF
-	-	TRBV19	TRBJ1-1	TGTGCCAGTAGTATAGATGTTGCGGTTATGAACACTGAAGCTTTCTTT	CASSIDVAVMNTEAFF
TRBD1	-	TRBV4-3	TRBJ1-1	TGCGCCAGCAGCCAAGATTTCAGGGACAGGAACACTGAAGCTTTCTTT	CASSQDFRDRNTEAFF
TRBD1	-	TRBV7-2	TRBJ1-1	TGTGCCGGGACAGGGCTCGTCAACACTGAAGCTTTCTTT	CAGTGLVNTEAFF
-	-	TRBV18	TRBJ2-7	TGTGCCAGCTCACTCTCCGGTACAGGGACCTACGAGCAGTACTTC	CASSLSGTGTYEQYF
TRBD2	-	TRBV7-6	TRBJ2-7	TGTGCCAGCAGCTTAGCCCTAACAGCGGGGGCTAGCTCCTACGAGCAGTACTTC	CASSLALTAGASSYEQYF
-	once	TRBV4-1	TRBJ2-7	TGCGCCAGCAGCCAAGAGGGTGGGGACACAGCTTTGTACTTC	CASSQEGGDTALYF
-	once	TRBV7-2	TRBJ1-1	TGTGCCAGCAGCTTGTTCAGGGCGGCGAACACTGAAGCTTTCTTT	CASSLFRAANTEAFF
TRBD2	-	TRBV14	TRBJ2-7	TGTGCCAGCAGCCAGGGCCGACTAGCGGGGGGGCTGAGCTCCTACGAGCAGTACTTC	CASSQGRLAGGLSSYEQYF
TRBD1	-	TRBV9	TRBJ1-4	TGTGCCAGCAGCGAGAGGACAGGGGGCGCCGGTAATGAAAAACTGTTTTTT	CASSERTGGAGNEKLFF
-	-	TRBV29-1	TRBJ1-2	TGCAGCGTTGGGCAGTCCGGAGCGTTTTATGGCTACACCTTC	CSVGQSGAFYGYTF
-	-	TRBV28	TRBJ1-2	TGTGCCAGCAGTTTGGTCAGCTATGGCTACACCTTC	CASSLVSYGYTF
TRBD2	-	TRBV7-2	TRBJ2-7	TGTGCCAGCAGCTTCCCGACTAGCGGGGGCCCGGGCACCTACGAGCAGTACTTC	CASSFPTSGGPGTYEQYF